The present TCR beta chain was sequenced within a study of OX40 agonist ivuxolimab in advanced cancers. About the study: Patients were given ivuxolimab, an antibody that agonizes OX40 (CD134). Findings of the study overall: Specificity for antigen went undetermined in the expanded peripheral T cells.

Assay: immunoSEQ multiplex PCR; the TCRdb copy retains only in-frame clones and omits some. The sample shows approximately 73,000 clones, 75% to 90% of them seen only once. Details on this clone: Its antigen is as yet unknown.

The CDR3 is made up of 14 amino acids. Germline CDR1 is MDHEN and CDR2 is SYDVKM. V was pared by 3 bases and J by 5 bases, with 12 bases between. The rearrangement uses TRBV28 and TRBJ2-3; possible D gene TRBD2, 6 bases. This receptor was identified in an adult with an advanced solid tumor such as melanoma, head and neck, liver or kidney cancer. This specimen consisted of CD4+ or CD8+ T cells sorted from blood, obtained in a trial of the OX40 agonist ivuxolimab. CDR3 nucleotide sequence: TGTGCCAGCAGTTTTAGGCGGGGAGGAGATACGCAGTATTTT. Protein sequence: CASSFRRGGDTQYF.